The rows below give T cell receptor beta chains drawn from one sample of a study of control samples from healthy donors and cancer patients. The data were produced by immunoSEQ multiplex PCR, yet TCRdb's version contains in-frame clones alone and is incomplete. The sample yields approximately 110,000 clones, about nine tenths seen once. Sequencing was carried out using blood. The receptors stem from a human donor in good health. The donor label of this sample is uncertain. Both conserved end residues are part of each CDR3. A D gene is named only where the DNA matches it firmly. Clone size is shown for a subset of rows, as once, few, many or a class of expanded clone.

v_call	clone_size	j_call	d_call	cdr3_aa	cdr3_nt
TRBV2	NA	TRBJ2-7	TRBD2	CASKAGGHYEQYF	TGTGCCAGCAAAGCGGGGGGGCACTACGAGCAGTACTTC
TRBV6-6	NA	TRBJ1-3	NA	CATSHGTHGRNTIYF	TGTGCCACTTCCCACGGGACCCATGGGAGAAACACCATATATTTT
TRBV10-1	few	TRBJ1-6	TRBD1	CASSVDRVDSPLHF	TGCGCCAGCAGTGTGGACAGGGTGGATTCACCCCTCCACTTT
TRBV25-1	few	TRBJ2-3	NA	CASSPFGEGTQYF	TGTGCCAGCAGCCCGTTCGGGGAAGGTACGCAGTATTTT
TRBV6-6	NA	TRBJ1-5	NA	CASSYGAEGNQPQHF	TGTGCCAGCAGTTACGGAGCAGAGGGCAATCAGCCCCAGCATTTT
TRBV10-3	NA	TRBJ2-2	NA	CAISTSGELFF	TGTGCCATCAGCACCTCCGGGGAGCTGTTTTTT
TRBV5-4	NA	TRBJ2-2	NA	CASTLSQGRAGELFF	TGTGCCAGCACCCTATCCCAGGGAAGGGCCGGGGAGCTGTTTTTT
TRBV3-1/TRBV3-2	NA	TRBJ2-5	TRBD2	CASSPFSGTSETQYF	TGTGCCAGCAGCCCCTTCTCAGGGACTAGCGAGACCCAGTACTTC
TRBV6-6	NA	TRBJ1-2	NA	CASNALYGGSGYTF	TGTGCCAGCAACGCACTTTACGGGGGTTCTGGCTACACCTTC
TRBV7-9	NA	TRBJ2-7	NA	CASSPRQVLFYEQYF	TGTGCCAGCAGTCCTAGACAGGTCCTATTCTACGAGCAGTACTTC
TRBV30	once	TRBJ2-3	NA	CAWGGIGEVTDTQYF	TGTGCCTGGGGGGGGATTGGGGAGGTCACAGATACGCAGTATTTT
TRBV11-2	NA	TRBJ1-2	NA	CASSPSIEGGYTF	TGTGCCAGCAGCCCGTCGATCGAGGGGGGCTACACCTTC
TRBV5-6	NA	TRBJ1-4	NA	CASSLKAAEKLFF	TGTGCCAGCAGCTTGAAGGCAGCCGAAAAACTGTTTTTT